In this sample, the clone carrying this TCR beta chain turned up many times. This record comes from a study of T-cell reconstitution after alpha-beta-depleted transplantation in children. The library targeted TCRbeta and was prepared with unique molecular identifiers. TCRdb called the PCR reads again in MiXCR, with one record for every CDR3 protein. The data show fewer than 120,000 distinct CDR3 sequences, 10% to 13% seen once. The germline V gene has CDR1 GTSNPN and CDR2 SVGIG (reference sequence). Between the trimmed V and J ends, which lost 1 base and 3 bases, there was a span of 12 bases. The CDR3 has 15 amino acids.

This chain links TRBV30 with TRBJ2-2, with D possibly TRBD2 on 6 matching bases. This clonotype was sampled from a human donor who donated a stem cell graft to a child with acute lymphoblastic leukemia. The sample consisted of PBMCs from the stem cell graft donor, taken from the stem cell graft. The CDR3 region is CAWSGRGGDTGELFF. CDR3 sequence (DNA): TGTGCCTGGAGTGGGAGGGGAGGTGACACCGGGGAGCTGTTTTTT.